What follows are 26 T cell receptor beta chains derived from one specimen sequenced in a study of shared T cell receptors in the human thymus. This table comes from immunoSEQ multiplex PCR, and its TCRdb copy is limited to in-frame clones, with some not included. The table lists under 850,000 clones, 85% to 90% of them singletons. These data are also associated with another study on human thymus T cells.

Source material: thymocytes. The receptors stem from a boy under two years old with a congenital heart defect.

CDR3 protein: CAWSVRVRRALNTEAFF. The CDR3 nucleotides read TGTGCCTGGAGTGTACGGGTCCGGAGGGCACTGAACACTGAAGCTTTCTTT. This chain uses TRBV30 with TRBJ1-1; D not certain. The V gene's germline CDR1 is GTSNPN and CDR2 SVGIG (reference sequence). The CDR3 has 17 residues. V lost 0 bases, J lost 0 bases, and 17 bases lay in between. Drawing the rest from reference TRBV30 and TRBJ1-1, the complete variable domain is SQTIHQWPATLVQPVGSPLSLECTVEGTSNPNLYWYRQAAGRGLQLLFYSVGIGQISSEVPQNLSASRPQDRQFILSSKKLLLSDSGFYLCAWSVRVRRALNTEAFFGQGTRLTVV.

This chain connects TRBV7-8 to TRBJ1-5, with 7 bases aligning to TRBD1. The trim removed 4 bases at V and 6 bases at J, leaving 12 bases unmatched. CDR1 is SGHVS, CDR2 FQNEAQ, per germline. The CDR3 loop spans 16 amino acids. The CDR3 loop is CASSCRGRGRRQPQHF. The CDR3 DNA follows: TGTGCCAGCAGCTGTCGTGGAAGGGGGCGTCGTCAGCCCCAGCATTTT.

The chain couples TRBV4-3 to TRBJ2-1; the match to TRBD1 covers 9 bases. After removal of 4 bases from V and 7 bases from J, the junction contained 11 bases not matched to a gene. In germline, CDR1 is LGHNA, CDR2 YSLEER. The CDR3 has 16 residues. As DNA, the CDR3 is TGCGCCAGCAGCCTAAGAAGTGGGACAGGGTGGAATGAGCAGTTCTTC. Translating gives CASSLRSGTGWNEQFF.

This sequence joins TRBV6-1 and TRBJ2-7, with 11 bases lining up with TRBD2. With 0 bases clipped from V and 0 bases from J, the junction kept 4 bases outside the gene matches. The germline CDR1 and CDR2 sequences are MNHNS and SASEGT. This CDR3 has 17 amino acids. In DNA, the CDR3 is TGTGCCAGCAGTGAAGCGCGGGGACTAGCGGACTCCTACGAGCAGTACTTC. Its translation: CASSEARGLADSYEQYF.

The chain is built from TRBV28 and TRBJ1-5, with no clear D. Trimming shortened V by 10 bases and J by 1 base, and 17 bases separated the two germline ends. Germline lookup yields CDR1 MDHEN and CDR2 SYDVKM. The CDR3 covers 15 residues. In DNA, the CDR3 is TGTGCCACCGACAAATCTAATGGGAGCAATCAGCCCCAGCATTTT. Translated: CATDKSNGSNQPQHF.

The chain has TRBV7-9 and TRBJ1-2; TRBD1 aligns across 10 bases. V was clipped by 5 bases and J by 6 bases; unmatched bases: 12. CDR3 length: 16 amino acids. The germline V gene encodes CDR1 SEHNR and CDR2 FQNEAQ (reference sequence). CDR3 amino acids: CASSPHLRTGGNGYTF. The CDR3 region has the DNA TGTGCCAGCAGCCCACACCTACGGACAGGGGGGAATGGCTACACCTTC.

This chain uses TRBV19 with TRBJ2-1; the D gene is possibly TRBD2 (5 bases). This CDR3 has 12 amino acids. The germline V gene has CDR1 LNHDA and CDR2 SQIVND (reference sequence). Trimming removed 8 bases from V and 4 bases from J, with 9 bases in between. CDR3 coding DNA: TGTGCCAGTCTAGCAGATTACAATGAGCAGTTCTTC. Protein: CASLADYNEQFF.

This clone was counted once. The chain joins TRBV10-3 to TRBJ2-7; D is possibly TRBD2 (5 bases). Trimming removed 2 bases at V and 4 bases at J, with 18 bases between. CDR3 length equals 16 residues. CDR1 is ENHRY and CDR2 is SYGVKD in the germline V gene. The CDR3 region has the DNA TGTGCCATCAGTGAGGGGAGTTTCAGAAGTGGGTACGAGCAGTACTTC. This codes for CAISEGSFRSGYEQYF.

The chain has TRBV11-2 and TRBJ1-5; D gene uncertain. The CDR3 runs 13 residues. CDR1 and CDR2 from the germline V gene are SGHAT and FQNNGV. Between the trimmed V and J ends, which lost 0 bases and 7 bases, there was a span of 7 bases. CDR3 residues: CASSLDGHQPQHF. The DNA of the CDR3 is TGTGCCAGCAGCTTAGATGGGCACCAGCCCCAGCATTTT.

The rearrangement links TRBV13 to TRBJ2-3, with TRBD2 matching 7 bases. The junction had 11 bases not matched to a gene; V was cut back by 5 bases and J by 6 bases. Germline loops: CDR1 PRHDT, CDR2 FYEKMQ (reference sequence). The CDR3 loop spans 15 amino acids. The CDR3 region is CASSLLGRETDTQYF. CDR3 in DNA: TGTGCCAGCAGCCTCCTTGGGCGGGAGACGGATACGCAGTATTTT.

The chain couples TRBV6-1 to TRBJ2-3; 9 bases align to TRBD1. Germline lookup yields CDR1 MNHNS and CDR2 SASEGT. The CDR3 extends over 14 amino acids. V lost 7 bases to trimming and J lost 5 bases; unmatched junction nucleotides: 7. The CDR3 loop is CASTHRGRIDTQYF. The CDR3 DNA is TGTGCCAGCACCCACAGGGGGCGGATAGATACGCAGTATTTT.

This clone was observed a handful of times. The chain carries TRBV25-1 and TRBJ2-7, with 11 bases lining up with TRBD2. Germline trimming cut 3 bases from V and 9 bases from J; bases unmatched to any gene: 10. The CDR3 is 15 amino acids. The germline V gene has CDR1 MGHDK and CDR2 SYGVNS. CDR3 sequence reads: CASSDLTSGRWVQYF. The CDR3 nucleotides read TGTGCCAGCAGTGATCTAACTAGCGGGAGATGGGTGCAGTACTTC.

J is TRBJ1-2 and V is TRBV2; 9 bases are a match to TRBD1. Germline CDR1 SNHLY, CDR2 FYNNEI. The CDR3 loop spans 15 amino acids. V gave up 10 bases and J gave up 7 bases; unmatched junction bases: 16. The CDR3 nucleotides read TGTGCCATTTCGACAGGGGGTTCCCGAAATGGTGGCTACACCTTC. This translates into CAISTGGSRNGGYTF.

This sequence joins TRBV18 and TRBJ2-3; 8 nucleotides agree with TRBD2. The CDR3 is 19 residues long. The germline V gene has CDR1 KGHSH and CDR2 LQKENI. J gave up 0 bases and V 0 bases, and 11 bases lay outside the gene matches. CDR3 nucleotide sequence: TGTGCCAGCTCACCACCGGCTACTAGCGGAGGGGCTAGCACAGATACGCAGTATTTT. Translated, it gives CASSPPATSGGASTDTQYF.

This clone has only one observation. The chain has TRBV5-4 and TRBJ1-1; 9 nucleotides align to TRBD1. The CDR3 spans 15 residues. V gave up 4 bases and J gave up 3 bases; unmatched junction bases: 7. CDR1 is SGHNT and CDR2 is YYREEE in the germline V gene (reference sequence). The CDR3 protein is CASSLRDRADTEAFF. The CDR3 nucleotides are TGTGCCAGCAGCCTCCGGGACAGGGCGGACACTGAAGCTTTCTTT.

In its sample, this clone was seen once. The chain carries TRBV29-1 and TRBJ2-3; 9 bases are shared with TRBD2. There are 15 residues in the CDR3. The germline V gene has CDR1 SQVTM and CDR2 ANQGSEA. J lost 2 bases, V lost 1 base, and 4 bases had no gene match. CDR3 region: CSVEGREGYTDTQYF. The DNA for the CDR3 is TGCAGCGTTGAAGGGCGGGAGGGCTACACAGATACGCAGTATTTT.

This chain links TRBV28 with TRBJ1-5; D may be TRBD1 (6 bases). Germline CDR1 and CDR2: MDHEN and SYDVKM. Between the trimmed V and J ends, which lost 3 bases and 6 bases, there was a span of 15 bases. CDR3 length equals 15 residues. The DNA of the CDR3 is TGTGCCAGCAGTTTCATAGGGGGGGAGGGTCAGCCCCAGCATTTT. Residues: CASSFIGGEGQPQHF.

The J gene is TRBJ1-3, the V gene TRBV11-3, with D possibly being TRBD1 (6 bases). Trimming took 4 bases from V and 3 from J, leaving 16 bases between them. Per germline, CDR1 SGHNT and CDR2 YENEEA. CDR3 length: 16 amino acids. This chain's CDR3 is CASSSRGGPGGNTIYF. DNA of the CDR3: TGTGCCAGCAGCTCCCGGGGGGGGCCGGGTGGAAACACCATATATTTT.

The chain employs TRBV18 and TRBJ2-1; the D gene is possibly TRBD2 (6 bases). The CDR3 is made up of 12 amino acids. V was clipped by 6 bases and J by 15 bases, with 18 bases between them. Per the germline V gene, CDR1 is KGHSH and CDR2 is LQKENI. Written as DNA, the CDR3 is TGTGCCAGCTCTGATAGCGGCCCTTGGGGGTTCTTC. Protein product: CASSDSGPWGFF.

CDR3 in amino acids: CSVTGRDRDHGYTF. DNA for the CDR3: TGCAGCGTCACGGGCCGGGACAGGGATCATGGCTACACCTTC. V usage is TRBV29-1 and J usage is TRBJ1-2, with TRBD1 identical over 9 bases. Trimming cost V 6 bases and J 6 bases; bases outside gene matches: 11. CDR1 is SQVTM and CDR2 is ANQGSEA in the germline V gene. The CDR3 length is 14 residues.

The chain joins TRBV19 to TRBJ2-3; D perhaps matches TRBD2 (5 bases). The CDR3 has 14 amino acids. V was trimmed by 3 bases and J by 4 bases, leaving 11 bases between them. Germline assignment: CDR1 LNHDA and CDR2 SQIVND (reference sequence). CDR3 in amino acids: CASSIRRGSDTQYF. The CDR3, as DNA: TGTGCCAGTAGTATTCGCCGGGGTTCAGATACGCAGTATTTT.

V usage is TRBV30 and J usage is TRBJ2-7; 9 bases line up with TRBD2. Germline V CDR1 and CDR2: GTSNPN, SVGIG (reference sequence). This CDR3 is 16 amino acids long. Trimming cost V 1 base and J 3 bases; bases outside gene matches: 10. This CDR3 reads CAWSGTGSGRHYEQYF. DNA of the CDR3: TGTGCCTGGAGTGGGACGGGGAGCGGGAGGCACTACGAGCAGTACTTC. Complete variable domain (other parts from reference TRBV30 and TRBJ2-7): SQTIHQWPATLVQPVGSPLSLECTVEGTSNPNLYWYRQAAGRGLQLLFYSVGIGQISSEVPQNLSASRPQDRQFILSSKKLLLSDSGFYLCAWSGTGSGRHYEQYFGPGTRLTVT.

The table lists this clone with a few counts. V is TRBV4-3 and J is TRBJ2-2, with TRBD1 matching 8 bases. This CDR3 is built from 14 residues. From germline, CDR1 is LGHNA and CDR2 YSLEER. J was trimmed by 3 bases and V by 4 bases; bases with no gene match: 1. The CDR3 spells CASSLGQDTGELFF. The DNA for the CDR3 is TGCGCCAGCAGCCTGGGACAGGACACCGGGGAGCTGTTTTTT.

The chain links TRBV27 to TRBJ1-1, with TRBD1 matching 8 bases. Germline CDR1 and CDR2: MNHEY and SMNVEV (reference sequence). With 6 bases clipped from V and 6 bases from J, the junction kept 6 bases outside the gene matches. The CDR3 runs 13 residues. CDR3 residues: CASSPTGEAEAFF. The DNA for the CDR3 is TGTGCCAGCAGCCCGACAGGGGAGGCTGAAGCTTTCTTT.

This clone was observed once. This chain joins TRBV5-1 and TRBJ2-3; TRBD2 might be the D (6 bases). Per germline, CDR1 SGHRS and CDR2 YFSETQ. The germline V and J ends were trimmed by 4 bases and 0 bases, with 15 bases remaining between them. The CDR3 has 16 amino acids. The CDR3 here is CASSAGGLTSTDTQYF. The CDR3 DNA reads as TGCGCCAGCAGCGCTGGGGGACTTACTAGCACAGATACGCAGTATTTT.

The chain is built from TRBV9 and TRBJ2-7, with a tentative D call TRBD1 (5 bases). Germline V gives CDR1 SGDLS, CDR2 YYNGEE. The CDR3 is made up of 15 amino acids. V lost 3 bases to trimming and J lost 6 bases, with 19 bases between them. CDR3 nucleotides: TGTGCCAGCAGCGGGGAAGGGGCCTTACCCGGCGAGCAGTACTTC. Its translation: CASSGEGALPGEQYF.